This passage covers 18 T cell receptor beta chains from one sample sequenced in a study of blood T cell repertoires in COVID-19. Sequenced by immunoSEQ multiplex PCR; TCRdb stores in-frame clones only, minus some. The sample includes tens of thousands of clones, around 83% of them seen just once. Material for sequencing was peripheral blood. These receptors were collected from a woman aged 60-75 years with acute or convalescent COVID-19.

The V and J genes are TRBV7-3 and TRBJ2-1, with 8 bases fitting TRBD2. J gave up 8 bases and V 5 bases, and 11 bases lay outside the gene matches. CDR3 length equals 15 residues. In germline, CDR1 is SGHTA, CDR2 FQGTGA. The CDR3 here is CASSRLGTSSDEQFF. CDR3 in DNA: TGTGCCAGCAGCCGCCTCGGGACTAGTTCCGATGAGCAGTTCTTC.

CDR3 protein: CASRDRGPSDTEAFF. Here the CDR3 DNA reads TGTGCCAGTCGGGACAGGGGGCCTTCGGACACTGAAGCTTTCTTT. V gene TRBV19 combines with J gene TRBJ1-1; 12 bases match TRBD1. This CDR3 spans 15 amino acids. The trim removed 8 bases at V and 3 bases at J, leaving 7 bases unmatched. Germline CDR1 and CDR2: LNHDA and SQIVND (reference sequence).

The table lists this clone with a few counts. The CDR3 loop reads CASSARGTGATGELFF. In DNA, the CDR3 is TGTGCCAGCAGCGCGAGGGGGACAGGGGCGACCGGGGAGCTGTTTTTT. The V and J genes are TRBV13 and TRBJ2-2; 10 bases match TRBD1. Germline V gene sequence: CDR1 PRHDT, CDR2 FYEKMQ (reference sequence). This CDR3 has 16 amino acids. The J segment lost 5 bases and the V segment lost 5 bases, leaving 8 bases of the junction unmatched.

In DNA form, the CDR3 reads TGTGCCAGCAGCCGGCTGAGGTCTGGAAACACCATATATTTT. Encoded protein: CASSRLRSGNTIYF. The V and J genes are TRBV7-2 and TRBJ1-3; the D is unclear. The CDR3 length is 14 residues. Trimming removed 5 bases at V and 1 base at J, with 9 bases between. The germline V gene encodes CDR1 SGHTA and CDR2 FQGNSA.

This clone is medium-sized (0.01 to 0.1%) in the sample. This chain uses TRBV28 with TRBJ2-7; 7 nucleotides match TRBD2. There are 13 residues in the CDR3. Germline V gene sequence: CDR1 MDHEN, CDR2 SYDVKM. V lost 5 bases and J lost 12; bases outside the gene matches: 13. CDR3 loop: CASSPGRGGDLYF. Here the CDR3 DNA reads TGTGCCAGCAGTCCCGGAAGGGGAGGGGATCTGTACTTC.

The chain links TRBV7-8 to TRBJ1-4; 7 bases line up with TRBD1. The CDR3 runs to 15 residues. The junction had 5 bases not matched to a gene; V was cut back by 5 bases and J by 2 bases. Germline V gene data show CDR1 as SGHVS and CDR2 as FQNEAQ. The CDR3 DNA reads as TGTGCCAGCAGCATGGGGACAGCGACTAATGAAAAACTGTTTTTT. It specifies CASSMGTATNEKLFF.

The J gene is TRBJ1-5, the V gene TRBV21-1. TRBV21-1 is a pseudogene locus. The CDR3 runs to 15 residues. This CDR3 reads CASSTRTQGNQPQHF. The DNA for the CDR3 is TGTGCCAGCAGCACCCGGACTCAAGGCAATCAGCCCCAGCATTTT.

The chain joins TRBV10-3 to TRBJ1-1; TRBD1 matches 8 bases. The germline CDR1 and CDR2 sequences are ENHRY and SYGVKD. The ends lost 8 bases at V and 5 bases at J; junction bases unmatched: 13. The CDR3 has 15 residues. CDR3 region: CAIDPGTGRWTEAFF. CDR3 bases: TGTGCCATCGATCCCGGGACAGGACGATGGACTGAAGCTTTCTTT.

This clone was recorded once. In DNA, the CDR3 is TGCAGCGCAAGCAAGATCGGACAGGGGGCTGTCTATGGCTACACCTTC. Translation: CSASKIGQGAVYGYTF. The chain recombines TRBV29-1 with TRBJ1-2, with 11 bases matching TRBD1. After removal of 7 bases from V and 4 bases from J, the junction contained 14 bases not matched to a gene. The germline CDR1 and CDR2 sequences are SQVTM and ANQGSEA. The CDR3 contains 16 residues.

The count of this clone is one. The chain links TRBV5-5 to TRBJ1-3, with D possibly being TRBD1 (5 bases). Germline V gene sequence: CDR1 SGHKS, CDR2 YYEKEE (reference sequence). This CDR3 region has 19 residues. V gave up 0 bases and J gave up 0 bases, with 19 bases separating them. Here the CDR3 reads CASSLGGGQGTPSGNTIYF. As DNA, the CDR3 is TGTGCCAGCAGCTTGGGCGGGGGTCAGGGTACTCCCTCTGGAAACACCATATATTTT.

The CDR3 is CASSLRDRGTDTQYF. In DNA form, the CDR3 reads TGTGCCAGCAGCTTACGGGACAGGGGCACAGATACGCAGTATTTT. V gene TRBV7-6 combines with J gene TRBJ2-3, with 9 positions matching TRBD1. Looked up from germline, CDR1 is SGHVS and CDR2 is FNYEAQ. The CDR3 length is 15 residues. V gave up 2 bases and J gave up 1 base; unmatched junction bases: 1.

The chain has TRBV5-1 and TRBJ2-7; 8 nucleotides match TRBD2. Per the germline V gene, CDR1 is SGHRS and CDR2 is YFSETQ. The CDR3 is 15 residues long. The ends lost 4 bases at V and 1 base at J; junction bases unmatched: 7. The CDR3 spells CASSRTSFPSYEQYF. In nucleotides, the CDR3 is TGCGCCAGCAGCCGGACTAGCTTTCCTTCCTACGAGCAGTACTTC.

The chain uses TRBV6-1 and TRBJ2-7; 11 bases map to TRBD2. The trim removed 2 bases at V and 4 bases at J, leaving 7 bases unmatched. Germline V gene lookup returns CDR1 MNHNS and CDR2 SASEGT. The CDR3 totals 16 residues. The CDR3 here is CASSENTGLAVYEQYF. DNA of the CDR3: TGTGCCAGCAGTGAAAATACGGGACTAGCGGTATACGAGCAGTACTTC.

V is TRBV10-3 and J is TRBJ2-2; TRBD1 matches 8 bases. Trimming removed 6 bases from V and 4 bases from J; junction bases left unmatched: 13. The germline V gene has CDR1 ENHRY and CDR2 SYGVKD. This CDR3 has 17 residues. CDR3 DNA: TGTGCCATCAGGGCGGACAGGGAACAGGCGGGCACCGGGGAGCTGTTTTTT. Encoded protein: CAIRADREQAGTGELFF.

This rearrangement joins TRBV6-1 to TRBJ2-1; TRBD2 might be the D (5 bases). Germline V gene data show CDR1 as MNHNS and CDR2 as SASEGT. The CDR3 totals 15 residues. The V end lost 0 bases, the J end lost 0 bases, and 6 bases lay between the germline ends. The CDR3 here is CASSEAADSYNEQFF. Here the CDR3 DNA reads TGTGCCAGCAGTGAAGCAGCGGACTCCTACAATGAGCAGTTCTTC.

The chain recombines TRBV6-5 with TRBJ1-1; perhaps TRBD1 as D (5 bases). Trimming stripped 4 bases from V and 3 bases from J, with 18 bases between. The germline CDR1 and CDR2 sequences are MNHEY and SVGAGI. The CDR3 consists of 16 residues. The DNA of the CDR3 is TGTGCCAGCAGTTCCGGGCAGGGTGGAGGGGACACTGAAGCTTTCTTT. Translated: CASSSGQGGGDTEAFF.

V is TRBV30 and J is TRBJ2-1; 12 nucleotides line up with TRBD1. Germline CDR1 and CDR2: GTSNPN and SVGIG (reference sequence). The CDR3 totals 16 residues. V lost 1 base to trimming and J lost 9 bases; unmatched junction nucleotides: 10. For the CDR3, the DNA is TGTGCCTGGAGTGGTTTTGGGACAGGGGGCTTGGGTGAGCAGTTCTTC. This sequence encodes CAWSGFGTGGLGEQFF.

The chain couples TRBV4-1 to TRBJ1-2; D is uncertain. Per germline, CDR1 MGHRA and CDR2 YSYEKL. This CDR3 region has 14 residues. Trimming cost V 4 bases and J 2 bases, with 11 bases left between them. The CDR3 bases are TGCGCCAGCAGCCGCGCAGGTTGGAACTATGGCTACACCTTC. As protein: CASSRAGWNYGYTF.